The 2 T cell receptor beta chains below all came from one sample that was sequenced in a study of T-cell reconstitution after alpha-beta-depleted transplantation in children. Using unique molecular identifiers, the investigators prepared the TCRbeta library. Each CDR3 protein is one row after TCRdb ran MiXCR on the PCR reads. The table has around 190,000 distinct CDR3 sequences, 5.5% to 7% seen once; the top ten hold more than 5.5%. Sample: PBMCs, taken before TCRalphabeta/CD19-depleted stem cell transplant. Receptors were obtained from a boy aged 2 to 10 with acute lymphoblastic leukemia, due to receive a stem cell transplant.

This clonotype was recorded a few times. This CDR3 is CSVDMSVRADTQYF. CDR3 bases: TGCAGCGTTGATATGTCGGTTCGGGCAGATACGCAGTATTTT. The J gene is TRBJ2-3, the V gene TRBV29-1; no definite D call. V was pared by 3 bases and J by 4 bases, with 14 bases between. Germline V gives CDR1 SQVTM, CDR2 ANQGSEA. The CDR3 has 14 residues.

This clonotype came up a few times. The chain couples TRBV11-2 to TRBJ2-1; D uncertain. CDR1 SGHAT and CDR2 FQNNGV come from the germline V gene. The CDR3 sequence is 12 residues long. V shed 3 bases and J shed 10 bases, with 10 bases lying between them. The CDR3 spells CASSFEVGEQFF. The CDR3 bases are TGTGCCAGCAGCTTCGAAGTCGGCGAGCAGTTCTTC.